What follows are 8 T cell receptor beta chains derived from one specimen sequenced in a study of blood T cell repertoires in COVID-19. The repertoire was sequenced with immunoSEQ multiplex PCR; TCRdb's copy has only in-frame clones and lacks some. The sample shows about 140,000 clones, about 82% of them seen only once. Sample: peripheral blood. All receptors come from a woman between 55 and 75 years old with acute or convalescent COVID-19.

The rearrangement uses TRBV10-2 and TRBJ1-5; TRBD1 might be the D (5 bases). This CDR3 contains 14 residues. From germline, CDR1 is WSHSY and CDR2 SAAADI. Trimming pared 7 bases from V and 0 bases from J, leaving 10 bases between. The CDR3 DNA is TGCGCCAGCAAAGACAGTTATAGCAATCAGCCCCAGCATTTT. Translation: CASKDSYSNQPQHF.

V is TRBV18 and J is TRBJ1-1; D may be TRBD1 (5 bases). Trimming removed 2 bases at V and 0 bases at J, with 16 bases between. The CDR3 runs to 17 residues. Germline CDR1 and CDR2: KGHSH and LQKENI. In DNA, the CDR3 is TGTGCCAGCTCACCATTGAGAGGAAAGGGGATGAACACTGAAGCTTTCTTT. It codes for CASSPLRGKGMNTEAFF.

This clone was seen only once. The chain joins TRBV19 to TRBJ1-6; 8 nucleotides align to TRBD1. The CDR3 extends over 14 amino acids. The V segment lost 5 bases and the J segment 7 bases; nucleotides outside the gene matches: 4. The germline V gene encodes CDR1 LNHDA and CDR2 SQIVND (reference sequence). CDR3 residues: CASSPTGGNSPLHF. The CDR3, as DNA: TGTGCCAGTAGTCCTACAGGGGGGAATTCACCCCTCCACTTT.

This sequence joins TRBV6-2 or TRBV6-3 and TRBJ2-7; TRBD2 agrees at 8 bases. J lost 1 base, V lost 6 bases, and 11 bases had no gene match. Germline loops: CDR1 MNHEY, CDR2 SVGEGT. This CDR3 has 16 residues. CDR3 bases: TGTGCCAGCAGCCGCCGACCGGGACTAGGTTCCTACGAGCAGTACTTC. Translation: CASSRRPGLGSYEQYF.

The chain joins TRBV2 to TRBJ2-7; 11 positions agree with TRBD2. V shed 4 bases, J shed 5 bases, and the junction held 1 base outside the gene matches. Germline V gene lookup returns CDR1 SNHLY and CDR2 FYNNEI. CDR3 size: 13 residues. The DNA for the CDR3 is TGTGCCAGCAGTGTACTAGCGGGGGACGAGCAGTACTTC. This translates into CASSVLAGDEQYF.

V gene TRBV5-3 combines with J gene TRBJ1-2; 7 nucleotides agree with TRBD1. TRBV5-3 is an open reading frame, and its role is uncertain. The CDR3 has 14 amino acids. The V gene end was trimmed by 0 bases and the J gene end by 7 bases; junction bases not matched to a gene: 6. The CDR3 DNA is TGTGCCAGAAGCTTGGCGAGGGGGCCCGGTGGCTACACCTTC. Protein sequence: CARSLARGPGGYTF.

CDR3 in DNA: TGTGCCACCAGTGATTCAGGACAGGCGCGCTACAATGAGCAGTTCTTC. Its translation: CATSDSGQARYNEQFF. This chain uses TRBV24-1 with TRBJ2-1; TRBD1 agrees at 7 bases. J lost 3 bases, V lost 2 bases, and 6 bases had no gene match. The CDR3 is 16 residues long. CDR1 and CDR2 (germline): KGHDR, SFDVKD.

This sequence joins TRBV4-3 and TRBJ2-2, with D perhaps TRBD2 (6 bases). The CDR3 covers 16 residues. CDR1 is LGHNA and CDR2 is YSLEER in the germline V gene. V was clipped by 4 bases and J by 0 bases, with 12 bases between them. The CDR3 bases are TGCGCCAGCAGCCCCCTGGCGGGGTCGAACACCGGGGAGCTGTTTTTT. Amino acid sequence: CASSPLAGSNTGELFF.